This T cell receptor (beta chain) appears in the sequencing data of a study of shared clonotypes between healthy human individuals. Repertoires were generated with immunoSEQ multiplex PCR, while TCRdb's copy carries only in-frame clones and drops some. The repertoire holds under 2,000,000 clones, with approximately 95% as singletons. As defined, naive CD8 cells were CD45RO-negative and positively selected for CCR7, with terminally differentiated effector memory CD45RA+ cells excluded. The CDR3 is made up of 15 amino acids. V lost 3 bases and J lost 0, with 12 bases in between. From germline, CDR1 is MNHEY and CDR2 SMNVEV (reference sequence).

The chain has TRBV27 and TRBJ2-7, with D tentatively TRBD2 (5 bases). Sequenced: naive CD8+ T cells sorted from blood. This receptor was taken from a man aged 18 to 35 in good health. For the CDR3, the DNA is TGTGCCAGCAGTTTGGGAGCGGTTAGCTCCTACGAGCAGTACTTC. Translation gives CASSLGAVSSYEQYF.